This T cell receptor (beta chain) was recorded in a study of cytomegalovirus exposure and HLA in healthy donors (dated by TCRdb to the late 2010s). For the study in its entirety: In an earlier analysis of some 610 of the donors, approximately 260 Gb of sequence data and 100 million or so unique TCR beta sequences from about 179 million T cells were reported. Genome-wide SNP genotypes for about 65% of the roughly 670 donors were used in a later genetic analysis, which treated that subset as a discovery cohort. In the later analysis, no new phenotypic data were used to find candidate immune exposures; instead, reliance was placed on TCR beta sequences and their occurrence across donors. HLA typing included class I and class II loci at four-digit resolution. An earlier analysis of some 500 of the donors used high-throughput TCR beta sequencing to judge whether each TCR beta V gene segment behaved as functional or pseudogenic. Of the roughly 400 genotyped donors, 81% were placed in the genetic ancestry cluster associated with self-reported Caucasian donors. Besides the first cohort of about 730 subjects, a separate validation cohort made up of 120 or so different subjects was used. Donor age, sex, ethnicity and CMV serostatus were compiled alongside the repertoire data. On average, around 240,000 unique TCR beta nucleotide sequences were sequenced per donor among about 400 genotyped donors of the cohort, with about 17% of those sequences being non-productive. The study combined high-throughput TCR immunosequencing, statistical association of individual TCRs with disease status, and machine learning to predict cytomegalovirus infection status. An early release that covered around 590 HLA-typed donors contained about 300 gigabases of sequencing data and tens of millions of unique TCR sequences. Using immunosequencing, the study profiled T cell repertoires from fewer than 850 subjects and related those repertoires to cytomegalovirus serostatus. The number of typed donors differed by locus: about 629-630 for A, B, C, DRB1 and DQB1; 522 for DQA1; 606 for DPA1; and 400 to 480 for DPB1. The aim of the study was to test whether cataloging public T cell receptors could identify signatures of past pathogen exposure. Roughly 5 DR-DQ haplotypes were treated as single units for association and clustering because of strong linkage in the cohort. To study patterns of TCR occurrence, a later analysis re-analyzed previously published TCR beta repertoires from around 700 donors and added high-resolution HLA genotyping. All discovery cohort repertoires had been generated using a single sequencing platform. Findings and caveats that apply to the study as a whole: This cohort had only TCR beta chains sequenced, and the lack of alpha or paired-chain data limited which features could be detected. A cluster of highly shared sequence variants was judged likely to represent a technical artifact of the sequencing pipeline. Most CMV-associated TCR beta chains appeared to be HLA-restricted in a later analysis, and the HLA associations seemed to be driven largely by CMV exposure. Some IMGT-functional V segments, including TRBV6-2 and TRBV6-3, could not be told apart with the 87-base-pair reads, so those segments were excluded. Because HLA typing was missing for some donors at each locus, association tests included only the typed subset. Correlated functional status among segregating V segments might be attributable to linkage disequilibrium, but an unknown experimental factor could not be ruled out. When HLA alleles, especially DR and DQ, strongly co-occurred, TCR associations were difficult to assign to individual alleles. The classifier was reported to diagnose cytomegalovirus status with high specificity and sensitivity in both the original and validation cohorts. An association between a missense DCLRE1C variant and V-gene and J-gene trimming of TCR beta chains was found in a later genetic analysis and replicated in an independent cohort. A later analysis associated 16,951 TCR beta sequences with specific HLA alleles at a false discovery rate of 0.05. Sequencing depth was assumed to be roughly uniform across donors in the presence/absence analyses, though that assumption may not hold. Most TCR sequences were seen in very few donors, while some public TCRs were found in many individuals. A few of the identified cytomegalovirus-associated TCR beta chains were confirmed in vitro to be specific for cytomegalovirus antigens. In a later analysis, HLA-associated TCR beta chains were found to be more clonally expanded and to have lower generation probabilities than equally common non-associated chains. The earlier analysis of a few hundred of the donors excluded 15 to 20 rarely observed V segments, including chromosome 9 orphons, because counts were too low. An earlier analysis of around 600 of the donors showed that most TCR beta V segments appeared in productive rearrangements either about 90% or about 30% of the time, which broadly matched IMGT annotations. According to a later analysis, parvovirus B19, influenza, CMV and Epstein-Barr virus appeared linked to several top co-occurrence clusters. In the study, around 150 TCR beta chains were listed as associated with cytomegalovirus. A later genetic analysis reported fewer N-insertions in productive TCRs among donors in an Asian-associated ancestry cluster than the roughly 650-donor mean. A further reported finding was that TCR beta sequences accurately predicted the HLA-A and HLA-B alleles for most subjects in the first cohort. It was suggested by the authors that the approach could potentially be generalized to other disease states and immunological phenotypes. For the cohort, immune exposure information was limited to CMV serostatus. According to a later analysis, TCR association rates differed among HLA loci, with DRB1 alleles showing the most associated TCRs and HLA-C alleles showing the fewest.

The CDR3 has 14 amino acids, counting the end cysteine and phenylalanine. Only CDR3 DNA remains: 42 bases, in frame from the first base. Trimming takes 7 bases off V and 9 bases off J; junction bases not matched to a gene: 9. As encoded in the germline V gene, CDR1 is SNHLY while CDR2 is FYNNEI. The library was obtained by the immunoSEQ multiplex PCR assay. A mixture of 60 forward primers for TCR Vbeta segments and 13 reverse primers for TCR Jbeta segments was used in the multiplex PCR. The CDR3 region of rearranged TCR beta genes was amplified from genomic DNA with a multiplex PCR assay. The Illumina HiSeq System was used to sequence the amplified TCR beta libraries as 87-base-pair reads. The paper's data handling went like this. In a later analysis, approximately 74 million unique TCR beta chains were counted across the roughly 700 repertoires, and about 9.9 million of these chains were shared by at least two donors. To remove PCR and sequencing errors, raw reads were error-corrected and collapsed into unique sequences using a nearest-neighbor algorithm that merged closely related sequences. CDR3 sequences were aligned to IMGT reference sequences to assign V, D and J gene segments. For a sequence to be retained, a match of at least six nucleotides to both a V gene segment and a J gene segment was required. Rearrangements were classified as productive when the CDR3 lacked stop codons and remained in frame with V and J, and all other rearrangements were classified as non-productive. CDR3 was defined by IMGT convention, running from the second conserved V-encoded cysteine to the conserved J-encoded phenylalanine. Sequences without an unambiguous match to a single V gene segment were excluded from the earlier analysis of about 600 of the donors. In an earlier analysis of roughly 600 of the donors, a V segment was called functional when productive rearrangements were above 56.7%, and segregating when the standard deviation between donors exceeded 5%. To diagnose cytomegalovirus status from the catalog of TCR beta chain sequences, a statistical classification framework was built. In a later analysis, TCR nucleotide sequences were compared against IMGT/GENE-DB human TR gene sequences so that V and J genes could be assigned. The TCRdist pipeline was used in a later analysis to assign CDR3 sequences and most-parsimonious VDJ recombination scenarios. In a later analysis, each TCR beta chain was defined by its CDR3 amino acid sequence together with its V-gene family, and reads lacking a unique V-gene family were excluded. In a later analysis, several hundred highly shared, low-generation-probability nucleotide sequences were removed to address suspected cross-contamination and a sequencing artifact. For each public chain, a later analysis derived a clonal expansion index from normalized ranks of inferred template counts within each repertoire. Generation probabilities in a later analysis came from a VDJ recombination model fitted to out-of-frame rearrangements, and those results were checked against IGoR. In a later analysis, hypergeometric tests were used to score TCR-TCR, TCR-HLA and TCR-CMV co-occurrence, with a repertoire-size bias correction applied to TCR pairs. To estimate false discovery rates, a later analysis permuted the HLA or CMV assignments 20 times. In a later analysis, co-occurring TCRs were grouped using DBSCAN, and TCRdist sequence similarity was added for clustering within HLA-allele-positive subsets. Co-occurrence clustering excluded repertoires with fewer than 30,000 or more than 120,000 public chains, plus five with anomalous nucleotide sharing. Drawn from immuneACCESS, this table holds only the in-frame rearrangements with V and J called that TCRdb kept. Clones are partly lost; checked studies trace under half to an unresolved V gene and leave the rest unexplained. The V and J calls and clone size were taken over from that table, and D and trimming were inferred from the DNA. The sample table lists about 120,000 clones, about 78% of them with a count of one. The ten largest clonotypes hold 5.4% of the sample.

The cohort was made up of several hundred healthy bone marrow donors. At the time of sampling, every cohort member was nominally healthy, though immune exposures that went unrecorded were likely present. The donor tested CMV seropositive, placing the donor among the 289 seropositive members of the cohort. Each donor provided a peripheral blood sample, and peripheral blood mononuclear cells were used for TCR beta sequencing. Genomic DNA extraction from the blood cell samples was performed with the Qiagen DNeasy Blood Extraction Kit. Note on this clone: What antigen it recognizes has not been identified. Base qualities are not recorded, but no much larger clone differs from it by a single base.

The TCR originated in a young woman in good health and CMV-seropositive. The chain joins TRBV2 to TRBJ2-1; TRBD2 fits 10 bases in the junction. Input material: PBMCs. Here is the DNA: TGTGCCAGCAATTTGATGAGCGGGGGGGCTGAGCAGTTCTTC. This codes for CASNLMSGGAEQFF.